This paragraph covers one T cell receptor (beta chain) sequence. This receptor's antigen is unknown. Per-base quality was not reported, and no clone a single base away is much larger than it. In the paper's terms, the time point label means: cells obtained before transplantation from donor or recipient. CD3+CD4+ and CD3+CD8+ populations were FACS-sorted from unstimulated pre-transplant donor and recipient cells taken from spleen or lymph nodes. The data derive from a study of graft-versus-host responses after intestinal transplantation (TCRdb year 2021). Regarding the research as a whole: The transplants that recipients received were multivisceral, liver-intestinal, or isolated intestinal. To identify alloreactive clones, pre-transplant mixed lymphocyte reaction products were sequenced and compared with unstimulated pre-transplant donor and recipient T cells. A peak of at least 4% donor T cells among recipient peripheral blood mononuclear cells was the definition used for donor T cell macrochimerism. Rather than being sequenced by the commercial service, samples from a few later patients were sequenced in-house on an Illumina MiSeq and processed with MiXCR. After intestinal transplantation, graft-versus-host and host-versus-graft alloreactive T cell clones were followed in the graft, circulation and bone marrow using bulk TCR-beta CDR3 sequencing. The cohort enrolled under 25 intestinal transplant recipients including one retransplant, and a few patients lacking pretransplant specimens were excluded. Every recipient was given anti-thymocyte globulin induction, followed by 2 to 4 years of maintenance tacrolimus and steroids.

The germline V gene (reference sequence) sets CDR1 to GTSNPN and CDR2 to SVGIG. V is pruned by 0 bases and J by 4 bases, leaving 8 bases of the junction without a gene match. Reading from cysteine to phenylalanine, the CDR3 counts 16 amino acids. Only CDR3 DNA is held: 48 bases, read in frame from base 1. Library method: the immunoSEQ multiplex PCR assay. For most patients, genomic DNA was isolated with the Qiagen DNeasy Blood and Tissue Kit and sent frozen to Adaptive Biotechnologies for TCR sequencing. High-throughput TCR-beta CDR3 sequencing of genomic DNA from most patients was performed by Adaptive Biotechnologies. As for the original processing: TCR sequencing data were retrieved from Adaptive's ImmunoSEQ software for roughly 17 patients, whereas three other patients were processed with MiXCR and VDJtools. CD4 versus CD8 sorting errors were corrected by removing sequences found in both subsets at a frequency ratio below 5:1. Because the origin of CDR3 nucleotide sequences shared between donor and recipient could not be assigned, those sequences were removed. At least 2-fold expansion over unstimulated cells and a minimum CFSE-low frequency of 0.002% (template counts) or 0.001% (read counts) were required for clones to be classified as alloreactive. A clone was considered mappable if detected in the sequenced pre-transplant spleen, lymph node, or MLR CFSE-low populations of the donor or recipient. Cumulative frequency of alloreactive clones was calculated as a percentage of all sequences weighted by copy number. The source is immuneACCESS, and TCRdb retained only in-frame sequences with V and J called. Part of the clones is not carried over; for the studies checked, unresolved V genes explain less than half of this, and the remainder is unexplained. That table furnishes V, J and clone size, whereas the DNA furnished D and trimming. Recorded for this sample are under 150,000 clones; approximately 90% of them occurred a single time. The ten largest clonotypes hold about 0.18% of the sample.

Study-wide conclusions, independent of this receptor: Early after transplant, declines in HvG clones were associated with peak levels of circulating GvH clones. In the allografts of patients with donor T cell macrochimerism, GvH to HvG T cell clonal ratios were high. GvH clones were detected in recipient bone marrow, and some appeared earlier in ileal mucosa or blood, consistent with an intestinal mucosal origin. The relatively low number and heterogeneity of intestinal transplant patients limited the conclusions.

Recombination linked TRBV30 to TRBJ2-1, with TRBD2 matching 8 junction bases. The clonotype comes from a human donor who received an intestinal transplant. Sample: unstimulated CD4+ T cells sorted from spleen or lymph node cells, taken before intestinal transplant. The CDR3 is CAWSVTGLAGYNEQFF. The nucleotides are TGTGCCTGGAGTGTAACAGGCCTAGCGGGTTACAATGAGCAGTTCTTC.